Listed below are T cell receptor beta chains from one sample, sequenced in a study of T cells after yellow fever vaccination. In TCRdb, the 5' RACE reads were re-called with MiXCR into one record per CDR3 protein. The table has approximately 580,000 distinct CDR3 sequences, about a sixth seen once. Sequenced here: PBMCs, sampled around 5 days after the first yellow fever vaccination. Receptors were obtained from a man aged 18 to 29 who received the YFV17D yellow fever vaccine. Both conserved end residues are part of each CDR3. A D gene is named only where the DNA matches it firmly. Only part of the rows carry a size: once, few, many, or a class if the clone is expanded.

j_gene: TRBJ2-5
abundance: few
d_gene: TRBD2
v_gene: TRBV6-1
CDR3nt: TGTGCCAGCAGTCCCCAGACTAGCGGGGTCTCAGAGACCCAGTACTTC
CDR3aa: CASSPQTSGVSETQYF

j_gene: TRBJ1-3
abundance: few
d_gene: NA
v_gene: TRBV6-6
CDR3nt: TGTGCCAGCAGACCAGGGTGGGAAGACACCATATATTTT
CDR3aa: CASRPGWEDTIYF

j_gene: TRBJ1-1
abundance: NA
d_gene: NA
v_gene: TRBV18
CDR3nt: TGTGCCAGCTCACCCCCTATGAGGGAAAAAGCTTTCTTT
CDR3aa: CASSPPMREKAFF

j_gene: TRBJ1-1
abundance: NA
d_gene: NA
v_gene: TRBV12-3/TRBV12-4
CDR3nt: TGTGCCAGCAGTGGTCGACAGGTAGGGTTGAACACTGAAGCTTTCTTT
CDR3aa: CASSGRQVGLNTEAFF

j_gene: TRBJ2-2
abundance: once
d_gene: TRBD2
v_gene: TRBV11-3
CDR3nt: TGTGCACTGCAGCGGGTCCGGAGCGGGGGGACCACCGGGGAGCTGTTTTTT
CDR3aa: CALQRVRSGGTTGELFF

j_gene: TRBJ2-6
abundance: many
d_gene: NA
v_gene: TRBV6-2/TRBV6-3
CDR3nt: TGTGCCAGCAGCCCGTCGTCCTCTGGGGCCAACGTCCTGACTTTC
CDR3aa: CASSPSSSGANVLTF

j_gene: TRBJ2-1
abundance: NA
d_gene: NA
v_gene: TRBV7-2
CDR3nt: TGTGCCAGCAGCTCACTAGGAATCCCCCAGTTCTTC
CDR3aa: CASSSLGIPQFF

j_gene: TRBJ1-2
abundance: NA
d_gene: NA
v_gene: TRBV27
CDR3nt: TGTGCCAGCAGTTTTGTGGGGAGCTCGTCAAACTATGGCTACACCTTC
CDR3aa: CASSFVGSSSNYGYTF

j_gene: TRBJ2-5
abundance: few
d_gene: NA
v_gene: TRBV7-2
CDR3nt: TGTGCCAGCAGCTTAGAATCCAGGGGCCAGGAGACCCAGTACTTC
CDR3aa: CASSLESRGQETQYF

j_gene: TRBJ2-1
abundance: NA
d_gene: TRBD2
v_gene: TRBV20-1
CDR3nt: TGCAGTGCCGAGAGCCTAGCGGCGACGTACAATGAGCAGTTCTTC
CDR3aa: CSAESLAATYNEQFF

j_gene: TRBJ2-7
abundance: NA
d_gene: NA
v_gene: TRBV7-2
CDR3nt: TGTGCCAGCAGCCTCTTCCATTACGAGCAGTACTTC
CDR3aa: CASSLFHYEQYF

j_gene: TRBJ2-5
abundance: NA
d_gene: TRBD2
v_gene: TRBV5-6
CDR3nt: TGTGCCAGCAACGTCGGACTAGCGGGGGGGTTGGAGACCCAGTACTTC
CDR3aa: CASNVGLAGGLETQYF

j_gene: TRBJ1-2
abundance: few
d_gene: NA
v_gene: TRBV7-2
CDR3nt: TGTGCCAGCAGCCTCTTCCGGGAACCTAATAACTATGGCTACACCTTC
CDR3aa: CASSLFREPNNYGYTF

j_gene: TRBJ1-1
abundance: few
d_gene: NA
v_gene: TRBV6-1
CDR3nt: TGTGCCAGCAGACGCGGGGCGAGTTTGGGAACTGAAGCTTTCTTT
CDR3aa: CASRRGASLGTEAFF

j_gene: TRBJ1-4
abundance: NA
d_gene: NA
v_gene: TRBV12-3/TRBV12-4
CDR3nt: TGTGCCAGCAGTTTCCAGGAGATAAATGAAAAACTGTTTTTT
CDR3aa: CASSFQEINEKLFF

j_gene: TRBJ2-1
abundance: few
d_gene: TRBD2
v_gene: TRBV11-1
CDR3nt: TGTGCCAGCAGCTTAGACCCCTTGACTAGCGGGGGGAGCCACAATGAGCAGTTCTTC
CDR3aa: CASSLDPLTSGGSHNEQFF

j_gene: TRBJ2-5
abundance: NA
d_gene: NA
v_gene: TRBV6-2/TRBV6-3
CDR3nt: TGTGCCAGCAGTTTCGGGAGAATCTATCAAGAGACCCAGTACTTC
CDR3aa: CASSFGRIYQETQYF

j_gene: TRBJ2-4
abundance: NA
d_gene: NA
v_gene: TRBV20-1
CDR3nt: TGCAGTGCTAGGGCACAGGGTCTAGCCAAAAACATTCAGTACTTC
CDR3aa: CSARAQGLAKNIQYF

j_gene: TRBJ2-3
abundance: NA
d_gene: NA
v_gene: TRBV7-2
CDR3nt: TGTGCCAGCAGCTTGCTTAGGGCCTCGGCAGATACGCAGTATTTT
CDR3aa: CASSLLRASADTQYF

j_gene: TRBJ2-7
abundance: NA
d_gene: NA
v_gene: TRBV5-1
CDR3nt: TGCGCCAGCAGCCCGAGGCCGGACACCTCCTACGAGCAGTACTTC
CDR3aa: CASSPRPDTSYEQYF

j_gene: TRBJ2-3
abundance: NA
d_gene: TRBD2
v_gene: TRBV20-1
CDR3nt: TGCAGTGCCCGCCTCAGCGGGGGCTTCCCAGATACGCAGTATTTT
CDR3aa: CSARLSGGFPDTQYF

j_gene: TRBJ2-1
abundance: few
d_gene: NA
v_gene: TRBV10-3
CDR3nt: TGTGCCATCAGTGAGTCGGAAGCTGGTGAGCAGTTCTTC
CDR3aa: CAISESEAGEQFF

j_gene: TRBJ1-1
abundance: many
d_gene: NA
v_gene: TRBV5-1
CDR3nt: TGCGCCAGCAGCTTGGGAGTGACACTGGACACTGAAGCTTTCTTT
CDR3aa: CASSLGVTLDTEAFF

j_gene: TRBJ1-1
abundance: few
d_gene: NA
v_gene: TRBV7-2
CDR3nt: TGTGCCAGCAGCCAGGGGCACGGGGCCACTGAAGCTTTCTTT
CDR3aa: CASSQGHGATEAFF

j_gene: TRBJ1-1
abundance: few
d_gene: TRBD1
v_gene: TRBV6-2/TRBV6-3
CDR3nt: TGTGCCAGCGGAGCAGGGGGCGCGAGGACTGAAGCTTTCTTT
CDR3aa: CASGAGGARTEAFF

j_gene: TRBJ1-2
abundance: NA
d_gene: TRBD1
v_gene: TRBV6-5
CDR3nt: TGTGCCAGCAGTTACTCGGGACAGGCGGCGGGATTCTATGGCTACACCTTC
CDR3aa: CASSYSGQAAGFYGYTF

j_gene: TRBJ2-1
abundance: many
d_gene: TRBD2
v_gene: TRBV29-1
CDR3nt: TGCAGCGTTGAGTGGCGGCCGGGGGGTGAGCAGTTCTTC
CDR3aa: CSVEWRPGGEQFF

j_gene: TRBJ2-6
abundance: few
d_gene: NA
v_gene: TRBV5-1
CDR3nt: TGCGCCAGCAGCACCGGGGCGGCTGGGGCCAACGTCCTGACTTTC
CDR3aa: CASSTGAAGANVLTF

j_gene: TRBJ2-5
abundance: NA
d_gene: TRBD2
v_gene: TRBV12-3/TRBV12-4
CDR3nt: TGTGCCAGCAGTTTACGGAGCGGGGGCCCCCAAGAGACCCAGTACTTC
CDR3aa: CASSLRSGGPQETQYF

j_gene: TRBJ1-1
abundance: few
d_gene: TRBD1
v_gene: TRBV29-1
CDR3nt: TGCAGCGGGACACAGGGGCCAAGAGGCTTCTTT
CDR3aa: CSGTQGPRGFF

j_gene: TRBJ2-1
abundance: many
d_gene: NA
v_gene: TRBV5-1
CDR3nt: TGCGCCAGCAGCGGATCAGGGGACGAGCAGTTCTTC
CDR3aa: CASSGSGDEQFF

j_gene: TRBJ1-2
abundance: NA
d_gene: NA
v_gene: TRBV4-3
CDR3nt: TGCGCCAGCAGCCAAGATAGTTCGTCTAACTATGGCTACACCTTC
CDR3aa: CASSQDSSSNYGYTF

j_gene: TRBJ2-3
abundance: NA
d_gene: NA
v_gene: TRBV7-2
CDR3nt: TGTGCCAGCAGTGGTACAAACCTAGATACGCAGTATTTT
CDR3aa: CASSGTNLDTQYF

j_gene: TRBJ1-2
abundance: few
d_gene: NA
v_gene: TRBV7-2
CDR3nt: TGTGCCAGCAGCACGAGAGGGCGGAACTATGGCTACACCTTC
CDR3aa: CASSTRGRNYGYTF

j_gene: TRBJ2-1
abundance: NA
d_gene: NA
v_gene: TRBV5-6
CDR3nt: TGTGCCAGCAGCTTGACGTCACGCGGGGCCTACAATGAGCAGTTCTTC
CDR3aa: CASSLTSRGAYNEQFF

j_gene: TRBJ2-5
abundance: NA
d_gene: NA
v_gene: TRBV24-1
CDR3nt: TGTGCCACCAGTGACTACGGATCGAAGGGGGAGACCCAGTACTTC
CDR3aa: CATSDYGSKGETQYF

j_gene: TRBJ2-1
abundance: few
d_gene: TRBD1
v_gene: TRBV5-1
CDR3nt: TGCGCCAGCAGCTCAATCCCCGGGACAGATTCCTACAATGAGCAGTTCTTC
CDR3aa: CASSSIPGTDSYNEQFF

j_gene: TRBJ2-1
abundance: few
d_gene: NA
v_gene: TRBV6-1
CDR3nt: TGTGCCAGCAGTGAGGGGGATCTGACGCAGTTCTTC
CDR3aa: CASSEGDLTQFF

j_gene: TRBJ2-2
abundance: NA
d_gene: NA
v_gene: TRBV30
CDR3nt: TGTGCCTGGAGTGTAGGGGGGGCCTTGTCCGGGGAGCTGTTTTTT
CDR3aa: CAWSVGGALSGELFF

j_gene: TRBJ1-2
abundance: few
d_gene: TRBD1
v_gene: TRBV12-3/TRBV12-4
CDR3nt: TGTGCCAGCAGGGGACAGGAGGCTAACTATGGCTACACCTTC
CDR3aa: CASRGQEANYGYTF

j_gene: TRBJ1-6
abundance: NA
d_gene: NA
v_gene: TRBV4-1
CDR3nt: TGCGCCAGCAGCCAAGGACTGGGAACGACACCCCTCCACTTT
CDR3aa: CASSQGLGTTPLHF

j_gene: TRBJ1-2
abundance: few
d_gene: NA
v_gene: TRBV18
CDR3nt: TGTGCCAGCTCACCCAAGACAGGCGAAGGCTATGGCTACACCTTC
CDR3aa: CASSPKTGEGYGYTF

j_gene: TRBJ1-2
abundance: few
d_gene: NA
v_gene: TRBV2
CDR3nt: TGTGCCAGCAAGTTAGGGGGGGTATACTATGGCTACACCTTC
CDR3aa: CASKLGGVYYGYTF

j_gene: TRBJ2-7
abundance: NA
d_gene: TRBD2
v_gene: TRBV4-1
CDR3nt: TGCGCCAGCAGCCATGGGGGGGGGGGATCCTACGAGCAGTACTTC
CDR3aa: CASSHGGGGSYEQYF

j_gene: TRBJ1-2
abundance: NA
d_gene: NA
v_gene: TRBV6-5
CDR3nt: TGTGCCAGCAGTTACCCGGGGGAAGGAGGTGGCTACACCTTC
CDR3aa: CASSYPGEGGGYTF

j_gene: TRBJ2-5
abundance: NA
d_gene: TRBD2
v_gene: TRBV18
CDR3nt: TGTGCCAGCTCACCGGGACTAGTCCCCGAGACCCAGTACTTC
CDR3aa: CASSPGLVPETQYF